This T cell receptor beta chain was recorded in a study of Ad26.COV2.S vaccination and SARS-CoV-2 variants. CDR3 length equals 18 residues. Trimming took 1 base from V and 2 from J, leaving 18 bases between them. Germline CDR1 is LNHDA and CDR2 is SQIVND (reference sequence). Profiling relied on immunoSEQ multiplex PCR, and the TCRdb table lists in-frame clones only, not all of them. The table records about 680,000 clones, around 92% of them present only once. Treatment denoted: about 20 received Ad26.COV2.S at low or high dose, single or two shots; 5 received placebo; per-sample allocation not given. Specimen acquisition occurred on day 63 following the initial vaccine or placebo injection. This clone appeared a single time.

The TCR was taken from a person aged 18 to 65 who received the Ad26.COV2.S COVID-19 vaccine or a placebo. The sequenced sample was peripheral blood, obtained in a trial of Ad26.COV2.S vaccine versus placebo. The V gene is TRBV19, the J gene TRBJ1-5; D is possibly TRBD1 (5 bases). The DNA for the CDR3 is TGTGCCAGTAGTATAGGTCTCCGGGACCATGGGGGCAATCAGCCCCAGCATTTT. Encoded protein: CASSIGLRDHGGNQPQHF.